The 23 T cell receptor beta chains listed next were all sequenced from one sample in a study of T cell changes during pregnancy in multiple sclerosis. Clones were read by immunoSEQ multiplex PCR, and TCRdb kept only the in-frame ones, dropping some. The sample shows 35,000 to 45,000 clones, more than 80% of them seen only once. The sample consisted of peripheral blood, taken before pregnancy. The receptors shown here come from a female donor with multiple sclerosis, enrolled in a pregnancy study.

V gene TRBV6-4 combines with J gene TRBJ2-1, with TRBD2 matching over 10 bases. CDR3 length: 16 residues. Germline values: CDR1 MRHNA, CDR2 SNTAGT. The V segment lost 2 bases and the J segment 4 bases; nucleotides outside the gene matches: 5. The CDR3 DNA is TGTGCCAGCAGTGACGCGAGCGGGAGGGGTTACAATGAGCAGTTCTTC. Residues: CASSDASGRGYNEQFF.

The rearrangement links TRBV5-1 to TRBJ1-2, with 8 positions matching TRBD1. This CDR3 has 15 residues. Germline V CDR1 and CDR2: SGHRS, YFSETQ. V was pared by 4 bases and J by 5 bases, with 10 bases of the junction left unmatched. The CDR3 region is CASSPPGTGIYGYTF. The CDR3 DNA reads TGCGCCAGCAGCCCACCCGGGACAGGCATTTATGGCTACACCTTC.

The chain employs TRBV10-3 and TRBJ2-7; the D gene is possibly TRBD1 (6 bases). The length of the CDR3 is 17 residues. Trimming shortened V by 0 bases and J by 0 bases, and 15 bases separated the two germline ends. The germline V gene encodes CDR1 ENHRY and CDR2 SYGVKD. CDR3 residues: CAISESAGTYSSYEQYF. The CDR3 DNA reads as TGTGCCATCAGTGAGTCGGCAGGGACATACAGCTCCTACGAGCAGTACTTC.

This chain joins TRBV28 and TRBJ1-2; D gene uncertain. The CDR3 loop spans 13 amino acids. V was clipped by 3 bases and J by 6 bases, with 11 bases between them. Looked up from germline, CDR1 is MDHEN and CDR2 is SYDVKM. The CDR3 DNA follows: TGTGCCAGCAGTTTGTTTGAGGAGAATGGCTACACCTTC. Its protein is CASSLFEENGYTF.

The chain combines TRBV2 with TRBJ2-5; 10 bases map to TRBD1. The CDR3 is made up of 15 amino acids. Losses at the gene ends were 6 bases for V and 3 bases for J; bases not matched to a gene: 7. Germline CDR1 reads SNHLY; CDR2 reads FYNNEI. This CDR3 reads CASSLGTGVKETQYF. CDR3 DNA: TGTGCCAGCAGCCTCGGGACAGGGGTAAAAGAGACCCAGTACTTC.

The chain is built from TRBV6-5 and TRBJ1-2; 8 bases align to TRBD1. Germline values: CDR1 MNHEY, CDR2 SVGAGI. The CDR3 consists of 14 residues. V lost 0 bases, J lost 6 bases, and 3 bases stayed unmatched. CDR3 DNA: TGTGCCAGCAGTTACTCGCTCAGGGGGCATGGCTACACCTTC. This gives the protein CASSYSLRGHGYTF.

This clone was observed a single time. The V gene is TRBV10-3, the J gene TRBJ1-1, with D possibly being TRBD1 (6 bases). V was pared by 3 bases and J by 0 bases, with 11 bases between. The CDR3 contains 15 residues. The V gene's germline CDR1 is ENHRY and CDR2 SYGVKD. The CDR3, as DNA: TGTGCCATCAGTGACGGACAGAGTATGAACACTGAAGCTTTCTTT. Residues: CAISDGQSMNTEAFF.

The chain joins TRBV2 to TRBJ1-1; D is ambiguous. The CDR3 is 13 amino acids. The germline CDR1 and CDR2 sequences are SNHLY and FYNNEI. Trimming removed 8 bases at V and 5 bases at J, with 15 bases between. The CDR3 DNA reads TGTGCCAGCGGAGTGGAGAAGGTGACTGAAGCTTTCTTT. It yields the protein CASGVEKVTEAFF.

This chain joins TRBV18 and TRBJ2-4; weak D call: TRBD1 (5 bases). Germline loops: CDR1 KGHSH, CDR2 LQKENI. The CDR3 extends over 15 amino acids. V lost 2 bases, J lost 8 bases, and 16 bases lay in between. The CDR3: CASSPFPDNWDIQYF. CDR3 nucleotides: TGTGCCAGCTCACCATTTCCGGACAATTGGGACATTCAGTACTTC.

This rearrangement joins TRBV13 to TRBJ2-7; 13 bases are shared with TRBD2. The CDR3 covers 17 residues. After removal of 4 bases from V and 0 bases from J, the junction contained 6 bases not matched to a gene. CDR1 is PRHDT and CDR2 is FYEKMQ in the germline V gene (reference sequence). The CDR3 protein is CASSSPGLAGASYEQYF. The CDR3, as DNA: TGTGCCAGCAGCTCCCCCGGACTAGCGGGAGCCTCCTACGAGCAGTACTTC.

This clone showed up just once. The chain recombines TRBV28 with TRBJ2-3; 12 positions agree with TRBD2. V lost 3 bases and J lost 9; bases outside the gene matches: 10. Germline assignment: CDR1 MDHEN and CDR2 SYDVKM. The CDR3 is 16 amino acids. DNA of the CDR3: TGTGCCAGCAGTTTCTCGACTAGCGGGAGTATTGTAACGCAGTATTTT. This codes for CASSFSTSGSIVTQYF.

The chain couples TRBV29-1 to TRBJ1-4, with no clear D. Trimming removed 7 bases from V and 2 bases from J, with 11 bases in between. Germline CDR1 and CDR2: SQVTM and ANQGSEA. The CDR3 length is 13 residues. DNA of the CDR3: TGCAGCGGAGGAGGGTCCACTAATGAAAAACTGTTTTTT. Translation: CSGGGSTNEKLFF.

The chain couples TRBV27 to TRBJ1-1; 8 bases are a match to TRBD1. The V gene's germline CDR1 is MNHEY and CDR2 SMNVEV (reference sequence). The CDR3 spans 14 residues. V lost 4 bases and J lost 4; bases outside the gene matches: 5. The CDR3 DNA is TGTGCCAGCAGTTACGGGACAGGATTCACTGAAGCTTTCTTT. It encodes CASSYGTGFTEAFF.

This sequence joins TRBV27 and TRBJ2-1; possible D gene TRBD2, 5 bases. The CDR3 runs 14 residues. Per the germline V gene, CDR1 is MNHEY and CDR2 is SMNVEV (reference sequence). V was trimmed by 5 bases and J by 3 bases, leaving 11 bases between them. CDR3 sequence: CASSPASNYNEQFF. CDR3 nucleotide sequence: TGTGCCAGCAGTCCGGCTAGCAACTACAATGAGCAGTTCTTC.

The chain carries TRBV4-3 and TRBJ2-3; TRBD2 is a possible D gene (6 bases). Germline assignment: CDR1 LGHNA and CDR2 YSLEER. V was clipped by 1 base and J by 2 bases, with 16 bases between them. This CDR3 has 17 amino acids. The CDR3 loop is CASSQVGRLETTDTQYF. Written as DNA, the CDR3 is TGCGCCAGCAGCCAAGTTGGCAGACTAGAGACCACAGATACGCAGTATTTT.

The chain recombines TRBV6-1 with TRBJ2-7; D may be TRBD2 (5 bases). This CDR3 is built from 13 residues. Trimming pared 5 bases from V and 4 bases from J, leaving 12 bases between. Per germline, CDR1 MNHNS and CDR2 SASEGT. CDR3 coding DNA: TGTGCCAGCAGTCGGTCGGGGATTTACGAGCAGTACTTC. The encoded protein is CASSRSGIYEQYF.

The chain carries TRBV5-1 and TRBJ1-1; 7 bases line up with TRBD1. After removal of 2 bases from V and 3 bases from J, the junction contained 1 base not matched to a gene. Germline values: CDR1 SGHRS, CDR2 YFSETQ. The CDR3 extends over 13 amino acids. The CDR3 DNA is TGCGCCAGCAGCTTTACAGGGGACACTGAAGCTTTCTTT. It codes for CASSFTGDTEAFF.

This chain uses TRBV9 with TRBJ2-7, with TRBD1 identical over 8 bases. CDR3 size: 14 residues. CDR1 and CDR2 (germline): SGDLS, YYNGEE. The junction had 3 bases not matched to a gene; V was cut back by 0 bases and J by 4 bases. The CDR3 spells CASSVGTGFYEQYF. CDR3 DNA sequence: TGTGCCAGCAGCGTAGGGACAGGGTTTTACGAGCAGTACTTC.

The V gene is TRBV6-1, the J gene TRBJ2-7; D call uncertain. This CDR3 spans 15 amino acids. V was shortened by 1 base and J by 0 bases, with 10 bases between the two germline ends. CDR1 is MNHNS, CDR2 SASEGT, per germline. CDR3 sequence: CASSEGGGSSYEQYF. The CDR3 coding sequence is TGTGCCAGCAGTGAAGGTGGCGGCAGCTCCTACGAGCAGTACTTC.

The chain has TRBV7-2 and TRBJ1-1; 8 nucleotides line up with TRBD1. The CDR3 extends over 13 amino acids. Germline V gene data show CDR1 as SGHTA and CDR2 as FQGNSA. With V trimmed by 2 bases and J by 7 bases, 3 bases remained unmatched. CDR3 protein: CASSLQGAGEAFF. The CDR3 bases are TGTGCCAGCAGCTTACAGGGGGCGGGTGAAGCTTTCTTT.

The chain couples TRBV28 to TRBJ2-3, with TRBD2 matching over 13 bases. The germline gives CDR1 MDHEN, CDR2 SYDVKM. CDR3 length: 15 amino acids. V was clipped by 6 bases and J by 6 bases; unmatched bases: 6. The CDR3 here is CASSPGLAGADTQYF. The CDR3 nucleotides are TGTGCCAGCAGCCCTGGACTAGCGGGAGCTGATACGCAGTATTTT. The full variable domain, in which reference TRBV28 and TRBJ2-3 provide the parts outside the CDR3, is DVKVTQSSRYLVKRTGEKVFLECVQDMDHENMFWYRQDPGLGLRLIYFSYDVKMKEKGDIPEGYSVSREKKERFSLILESASTNQTSMYLCASSPGLAGADTQYFGPGTRLTVL.

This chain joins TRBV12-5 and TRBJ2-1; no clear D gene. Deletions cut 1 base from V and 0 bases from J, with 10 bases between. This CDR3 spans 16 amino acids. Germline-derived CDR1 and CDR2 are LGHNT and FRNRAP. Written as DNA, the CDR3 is TGTGCTAGTGGTTTGGAGACGAGGAGCTCCTACAATGAGCAGTTCTTC. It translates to CASGLETRSSYNEQFF.

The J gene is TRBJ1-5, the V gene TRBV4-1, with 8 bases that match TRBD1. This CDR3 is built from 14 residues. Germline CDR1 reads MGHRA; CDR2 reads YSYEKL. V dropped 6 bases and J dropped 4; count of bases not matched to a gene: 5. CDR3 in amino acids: CASSPTGVNQPQHF. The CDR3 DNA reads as TGCGCCAGCAGTCCGACAGGGGTTAATCAGCCCCAGCATTTT.